The 24 T cell receptor beta chains below were found in one sample sequenced in a study of T cells in Graves' hyperthyroidism and ophthalmopathy. RNA transcripts provided the source from which TCR beta CDR3 regions were amplified. RT-PCR in the first round (using the HTBI primer set) targeted the TCR CDR3. TCRdb recomputed calls from the multiplex PCR reads with MiXCR, one row per CDR3 protein. The data hold 600,000 or so distinct CDR3 sequences, with approximately 15% observed a single time. The specimen sequenced was blood. The receptors come from a woman aged 18-29 years with Graves' ophthalmopathy.

There are a few counts of this clonotype. V usage is TRBV5-4 and J usage is TRBJ2-7; 8 bases align to TRBD2. Trimming cost V 0 bases and J 6 bases; bases outside gene matches: 14. The germline gives CDR1 SGHNT, CDR2 YYREEE (reference sequence). The CDR3 totals 17 residues. In DNA form, the CDR3 reads TGTGCCAGCAGCTTGGCCGGGGGCCTAGCGGGTGGCTCCGAGCAGTACTTC. Translated, it gives CASSLAGGLAGGSEQYF.

This clonotype came up a few times. This chain connects TRBV19 to TRBJ1-5; 10 nucleotides match TRBD1. The ends lost 5 bases at V and 10 bases at J; junction bases unmatched: 5. Germline loops: CDR1 LNHDA, CDR2 SQIVND (reference sequence). The CDR3 is 13 amino acids. CDR3 protein: CASSWDRGRPQHF. The CDR3 DNA reads as TGTGCCAGTAGTTGGGACAGGGGAAGACCCCAGCATTTT.

Ten or more counts support this clonotype. V usage is TRBV2 and J usage is TRBJ2-7; 9 bases are shared with TRBD1. Germline CDR1 is SNHLY and CDR2 is FYNNEI. V lost 3 bases and J lost 5; bases outside the gene matches: 8. The CDR3 is made up of 15 amino acids. The CDR3 protein is CASSDSGTGINEQYF. CDR3 sequence (DNA): TGTGCCAGCAGTGACTCCGGGACAGGGATAAACGAGCAGTACTTC. Full variable domain (missing parts from reference TRBV2 and TRBJ2-7): EPEVTQTPSHQVTQMGQEVILRCVPISNHLYFYWYRQILGQKVEFLVSFYNNEISEKSEIFDDQFSVERPDGSNFTLKIRSTKLEDSAMYFCASSDSGTGINEQYFGPGTRLTVT.

About this clonotype itself: An end of the junction does not agree with germline; a read error may underlie this. The chain joins TRBV7-7 to TRBJ2-5; D remains unclear. The CDR3 sequence is 14 residues long. In germline, CDR1 is SSHAT, CDR2 FNYEAQ (reference sequence). The CDR3 DNA is TGTGCTAGCAGCCATACGACGGGCCAAGAGACCCAGTACTTC. It yields the protein CASSHTTGQETQYF.

Many counts were recorded for this clonotype. CDR3 in amino acids: CASSLVRPRTPTDTQYF. For the CDR3, the DNA is TGTGCCAGCAGCTTAGTAAGGCCACGAACGCCCACAGATACGCAGTATTTT. V gene TRBV11-2 combines with J gene TRBJ2-3, with D unclear. The germline V and J ends were trimmed by 1 base and 2 bases, with 16 bases remaining between them. Germline V gives CDR1 SGHAT, CDR2 FQNNGV. The CDR3 totals 17 residues.

This clonotype turned up a few times. The rearrangement joins TRBV19 to TRBJ2-1; possible D gene TRBD1, 5 bases. V was trimmed by 7 bases and J by 3 bases, leaving 16 bases between them. Germline CDR1 reads LNHDA; CDR2 reads SQIVND (reference sequence). This CDR3 contains 15 residues. The CDR3 region is CASMAGYTGYNEQFF. The DNA for the CDR3 is TGTGCCAGTATGGCAGGGTACACTGGCTACAATGAGCAGTTCTTC.

This sequence joins TRBV11-2 and TRBJ2-1; TRBD2 matches 10 bases. The CDR3 runs to 15 residues. V dropped 0 bases and J dropped 9; count of bases not matched to a gene: 5. Germline V gives CDR1 SGHAT, CDR2 FQNNGV. CDR3 bases: TGTGCCAGCAGCTTAGACCAGCGGGAGGGCCCTGAGCAGTTCTTC. Amino acid sequence: CASSLDQREGPEQFF.

In its sample, this clonotype was seen many times. The chain combines TRBV4-1 with TRBJ1-1; D not resolved. This CDR3 has 14 amino acids. V was shortened by 3 bases and J by 3 bases, with 11 bases between the two germline ends. Germline CDR1 reads MGHRA; CDR2 reads YSYEKL. For the CDR3, the DNA is TGCGCCAGCAGCCATCCTAGGAGGGACACTGAAGCTTTCTTT. Its translation: CASSHPRRDTEAFF.

This clonotype came up many times. The chain uses TRBV19 and TRBJ2-7; TRBD1 matches at 9 bases. The CDR3 runs to 16 residues. CDR1 and CDR2 from the germline V gene are LNHDA and SQIVND (reference sequence). Losses at the gene ends were 1 base for V and 6 bases for J; bases not matched to a gene: 10. CDR3 amino acids: CASSIGPPGQGREQYF. Written as DNA, the CDR3 is TGTGCCAGTAGTATAGGCCCTCCGGGACAGGGTCGCGAGCAGTACTTC.

In its sample, this clonotype was seen many times. The chain couples TRBV19 to TRBJ2-5; no reliable D call. Trimming stripped 5 bases from V and 2 bases from J, with 15 bases between. The CDR3 loop spans 15 amino acids. CDR1 and CDR2 from the germline V gene are LNHDA and SQIVND (reference sequence). CDR3 bases: TGTGCCAGTAGTGCGCACCGGGTCCTACAAGAGACCCAGTACTTC. Translating gives CASSAHRVLQETQYF.

This clonotype showed up many times. V usage is TRBV6-1 and J usage is TRBJ2-7, with D possibly TRBD1 on 6 matching bases. Per germline, CDR1 MNHNS and CDR2 SASEGT. The CDR3 spans 12 residues. Trimming stripped 6 bases from V and 7 bases from J, with 13 bases between. The DNA for the CDR3 is TGTGCCAGCAGGGACAGAGATTTGGAGCAGTACTTC. Amino acid sequence: CASRDRDLEQYF.

This clonotype has only a few counts. The chain is built from TRBV10-3 and TRBJ2-7, with 8 bases aligning to TRBD1. Trimming at V came to 5 bases and at J to 4 bases, leaving 4 bases not matched to a gene. Germline V gene lookup returns CDR1 ENHRY and CDR2 SYGVKD. The CDR3 is 13 amino acids. This CDR3 reads CAISPGGGYEQYF. In DNA form, the CDR3 reads TGTGCCATCAGTCCAGGGGGCGGGTACGAGCAGTACTTC.

Only a few counts were recorded for this clonotype. An end of the junction does not agree with germline; a read error may underlie this. This sequence joins TRBV14 and TRBJ1-1; possibly TRBD1 for D (5 bases). Germline values: CDR1 SGHDN, CDR2 FVKESK. The CDR3 runs 13 residues. The CDR3 nucleotides read TGTGCCAGCAGCACGCAGGGTTCGGTTGAAGCTTCCTTT. Translated, it gives CASSTQGSVEASF.

The chain carries TRBV19 and TRBJ1-1; the D is unclear. The CDR3 extends over 15 amino acids. CDR1 and CDR2 from the germline V gene are LNHDA and SQIVND (reference sequence). Trimming removed 5 bases from V and 5 bases from J, with 18 bases in between. For the CDR3, the DNA is TGTGCCAGTAGTCCACTTGAGGGCGGAAGGACTGAAGCTTTCTTT. As protein: CASSPLEGGRTEAFF. Looking up the rest from reference TRBV19 and TRBJ1-1 gives the full variable domain: DGGITQSPKYLFRKEGQNVTLSCEQNLNHDAMYWYRQDPGQGLRLIYYSQIVNDFQKGDIAEGYSVSREKKESFPLTVTSAQKNPTAFYLCASSPLEGGRTEAFFGQGTRLTVV.

This clonotype was seen only once. This may come from a read error, since a much larger clone is one base off. No conserved phenylalanine or tryptophan is present at the end of the CDR3, so a read error is the likely explanation. The rearrangement links TRBV28 to TRBJ1-5; 9 nucleotides align to TRBD1. This CDR3 contains 17 residues. The germline gives CDR1 MDHEN, CDR2 SYDVKM. V shed 6 bases and J 2 bases; nucleotides not matched to a gene: 11. CDR3: CASRVPGQGGGNQPQHS. CDR3 nucleotide sequence: TGTGCCAGCAGGGTCCCGGGACAGGGAGGGGGCAATCAGCCCCAGCATTCT.

The sample holds many counts of this clonotype. At one boundary the junction diverges from the germline segment, which might be a read error. This chain links TRBV20-1 with TRBJ2-1; TRBD1 might be the D (6 bases). Per germline, CDR1 DFQATT and CDR2 SNEGSKA (reference sequence). CDR3 length: 16 residues. The CDR3 DNA sequence: TGCAGTGCCAGAGGGCCCGGGACACTAGGGTGGGGTGAGCAGTTCTTC. Translation: CSARGPGTLGWGEQFF.

This clonotype was observed many times. CDR3 nucleotide sequence: TGCAGTGCTAGGGCCGGGACTAGCGGGAGATACAATGAGCAGTTCTTC. Protein sequence: CSARAGTSGRYNEQFF. This rearrangement joins TRBV20-1 to TRBJ2-1; 14 bases fit TRBD2. The CDR3 is made up of 16 amino acids. Unmatched junction bases numbered 5, after V lost 3 bases and J lost 4 bases. Germline loops: CDR1 DFQATT, CDR2 SNEGSKA (reference sequence).

There are many counts of this clonotype. The rearrangement links TRBV12-3 or TRBV12-4 to TRBJ2-7; 7 bases map to TRBD1. The CDR3 is made up of 15 amino acids. With 3 bases clipped from V and 0 bases from J, the junction kept 5 bases outside the gene matches. CDR3 sequence: CASSFGTVSSYEQYF. CDR3 bases: TGTGCCAGCAGTTTCGGGACAGTAAGCTCCTACGAGCAGTACTTC.

V usage is TRBV9 and J usage is TRBJ2-1, with 7 nucleotides matching TRBD2. Germline loops: CDR1 SGDLS, CDR2 YYNGEE. V lost 4 bases and J lost 8; bases outside the gene matches: 15. This CDR3 contains 16 residues. CDR3 in DNA: TGTGCCAGCAGCTCCTGGACTAGAGGGGATTTTTATGAGCAGTTCTTC. Translating gives CASSSWTRGDFYEQFF.

The chain links TRBV28 to TRBJ2-3; 14 nucleotides match TRBD2. Germline values: CDR1 MDHEN, CDR2 SYDVKM. Trimming removed 1 base from V and 2 bases from J; junction bases left unmatched: 8. The length of the CDR3 is 19 residues. The CDR3 is CASSLSFWGLAGDTDTQYF. CDR3 DNA: TGTGCCAGCAGTTTATCCTTCTGGGGACTAGCGGGAGACACAGATACGCAGTATTTT.

The CDR3: CASSLDSANEKLFF. The DNA of the CDR3 is TGTGCCAGCAGCTTAGATAGCGCTAATGAAAAACTGTTTTTT. The gene calls are TRBV7-9 and TRBJ1-4; D gene unclear. The CDR3 extends over 14 amino acids. Germline-derived CDR1 and CDR2 are SEHNR and FQNEAQ (reference sequence). V lost 1 base and J lost 3, with 6 bases in between.

Many counts were recorded for this clonotype. J is TRBJ1-3 and V is TRBV2, with a tentative D call TRBD1 (5 bases). Trimming removed 6 bases at V and 8 bases at J, with 14 bases between. The CDR3 is 13 amino acids. Germline lookup yields CDR1 SNHLY and CDR2 FYNNEI. The CDR3 DNA reads TGTGCCAGCAGAGGGGACCCCGCCTACACCATATATTTT. Amino acids: CASRGDPAYTIYF.

This clonotype was counted many times. The chain uses TRBV12-3 or TRBV12-4 and TRBJ2-7; tentatively, D is TRBD2 (6 bases). Trimming took 4 bases from V and 2 from J, leaving 12 bases between them. The CDR3 sequence is 14 residues long. CDR3 sequence (DNA): TGTGCCAGCAGTTCCTTAGCGGTCCCCTACGAGCAGTACTTC. Translated, it gives CASSSLAVPYEQYF.

This clonotype was detected many times. The CDR3 region has the DNA TGTGCCAGCAGTTTGGGATGGAATGAAAAACTGTTTTTT. This codes for CASSLGWNEKLFF. The chain has TRBV6-1 and TRBJ1-4; D unresolved. The CDR3 contains 13 residues. Trimming removed 5 bases from V and 5 bases from J, with 9 bases in between. Germline CDR1 reads MNHNS; CDR2 reads SASEGT.